The 14 T cell receptor beta chains given below trace back to one sample, sequenced in a study of blood T cell repertoires in COVID-19. Repertoires were generated with immunoSEQ multiplex PCR, while TCRdb's copy carries only in-frame clones and drops some. The sample lists approximately 68,000 clones, about four fifths seen once, with about 17% in the top ten. The specimen sequenced was peripheral blood. These receptors all come from a human donor in a cohort sampled during active COVID-19.

The rearrangement uses TRBV11-2 and TRBJ1-4; a weak D match, TRBD1 (5 bases). The V gene's germline CDR1 is SGHAT and CDR2 FQNNGV. V was trimmed by 5 bases and J by 4 bases, leaving 14 bases between them. This CDR3 comprises 15 residues. The CDR3 DNA is TGTGCCAGCAGCCCCGGGGGGGGGTTTAATGAAAAACTGTTTTTT. Its protein is CASSPGGGFNEKLFF.

The rearrangement joins TRBV6-5 to TRBJ1-5, with 7 positions matching TRBD1. Germline trimming cut 7 bases from V and 3 bases from J; bases unmatched to any gene: 9. Germline CDR1 and CDR2: MNHEY and SVGAGI. The CDR3 contains 15 residues. CDR3 DNA sequence: TGTGCCAGCACCTTGACAGGGACCGACAATCAGCCCCAGCATTTT. Encoded protein: CASTLTGTDNQPQHF.

The chain uses TRBV5-1 and TRBJ1-1; TRBD1 aligns across 7 bases. The CDR3 extends over 14 amino acids. Germline assignment: CDR1 SGHRS and CDR2 YFSETQ. V was pared by 2 bases and J by 4 bases, with 5 bases of the junction left unmatched. The CDR3 sequence: CASSFTYRGTEAFF. The CDR3 coding sequence is TGCGCCAGCAGCTTTACCTACAGGGGCACTGAAGCTTTCTTT.

This chain links TRBV19 with TRBJ2-6; TRBD2 might be the D (6 bases). The CDR3 runs 16 residues. In germline, CDR1 is LNHDA, CDR2 SQIVND (reference sequence). V lost 3 bases and J 0 bases, leaving 9 bases between the germline ends. CDR3 sequence: CASSISGVSGANVLTF. The CDR3 DNA is TGTGCCAGTAGTATCTCGGGGGTCTCTGGGGCCAACGTCCTGACTTTC.

J is TRBJ2-3 and V is TRBV6-5; 8 positions match TRBD1. The CDR3 extends over 16 amino acids. CDR1 MNHEY and CDR2 SVGAGI come from the germline V gene. V shed 0 bases, J shed 2 bases, and the junction held 4 bases outside the gene matches. CDR3 in amino acids: CASSYSGQGATDTQYF. CDR3 sequence (DNA): TGTGCCAGCAGTTACTCGGGGCAGGGGGCCACAGATACGCAGTATTTT.

This chain's CDR3 is CASSFGRPEKLFF. The DNA of the CDR3 is TGTGCCAGCAGTTTTGGCAGGCCAGAAAAACTGTTTTTT. J is TRBJ1-4 and V is TRBV12-3 or TRBV12-4; no reliable D call. The CDR3 spans 13 residues. V gave up 3 bases and J gave up 8 bases, with 10 bases separating them.

The chain has TRBV18 and TRBJ1-2; 7 bases fit TRBD1. The germline V gene has CDR1 KGHSH and CDR2 LQKENI. The J segment lost 3 bases and the V segment lost 0 bases, leaving 4 bases of the junction unmatched. This CDR3 is 15 amino acids long. The DNA of the CDR3 is TGTGCCAGCTCACCACCCCGGGACAGATACTATGGCTACACCTTC. It yields the protein CASSPPRDRYYGYTF.

This chain links TRBV5-1 with TRBJ2-2; no reliable D call. The V gene's germline CDR1 is SGHRS and CDR2 YFSETQ. This CDR3 region has 14 residues. V was trimmed by 0 bases and J by 0 bases, leaving 3 bases between them. DNA for the CDR3: TGCGCCAGCAGCTTGGGTACGAACACCGGGGAGCTGTTTTTT. Residues: CASSLGTNTGELFF. The full variable domain, completed using reference TRBV5-1 and TRBJ2-2, is KAGVTQTPRYLIKTRGQQVTLSCSPISGHRSVSWYQQTPGQGLQFLFEYFSETQRNKGNFPGRFSGRQFSNSRSEMNVSTLELGDSALYLCASSLGTNTGELFFGEGSRLTVL.

The chain joins TRBV19 to TRBJ2-7, with 8 nucleotides matching TRBD1. The CDR3 spans 17 residues. The germline V gene encodes CDR1 LNHDA and CDR2 SQIVND (reference sequence). Trimming removed 6 bases from V and 2 bases from J; junction bases left unmatched: 15. The CDR3 is CASRRDNGQGTTYEQYF. The CDR3 DNA reads TGTGCCAGTAGGAGAGATAACGGACAGGGTACAACCTACGAGCAGTACTTC.

This clone was recorded only once. The rearrangement joins TRBV10-3 to TRBJ2-6, with a possible D match to TRBD1 (6 bases). The V gene lost 8 bases and the J gene lost 0 bases, with 14 bases spanning the gap. The CDR3 is 16 amino acids. CDR1 and CDR2 (germline): ENHRY, SYGVKD. The CDR3 protein is CAISDRRPSGANVLTF. CDR3 coding DNA: TGTGCCATCTCCGACAGGCGACCCTCTGGGGCCAACGTCCTGACTTTC.

V and J are TRBV6-6 and TRBJ1-2, with 11 bases identical to TRBD1. The CDR3 runs to 14 residues. The germline CDR1 and CDR2 sequences are MNHNY and SVGAGI (reference sequence). With V trimmed by 4 bases and J by 6 bases, 4 bases remained unmatched. CDR3 residues: CASSSGQGGHGYTF. For the CDR3, the DNA is TGTGCCAGCAGTTCGGGACAGGGGGGGCATGGCTACACCTTC.

The chain recombines TRBV29-1 with TRBJ2-7, with D possibly matching TRBD1 (5 bases). Per germline, CDR1 SQVTM and CDR2 ANQGSEA. The CDR3 runs to 13 residues. V was cut by 2 bases and J by 5 bases, with 13 bases left in between. CDR3 nucleotides: TGCAGCGTTGAACTCCTCTTACAGGACGAGCAGTACTTC. It encodes CSVELLLQDEQYF.

This chain connects TRBV5-1 to TRBJ2-5, with a possible D match to TRBD1 (5 bases). V gave up 4 bases and J gave up 2 bases, with 6 bases separating them. Looked up from germline, CDR1 is SGHRS and CDR2 is YFSETQ. The CDR3 is 12 amino acids. The CDR3 loop is CASSRQQETQYF. The CDR3 DNA is TGCGCCAGCAGCAGACAGCAAGAGACCCAGTACTTC.

V usage is TRBV5-1 and J usage is TRBJ2-7; possible D gene TRBD1, 5 bases. With 5 bases removed from V and 0 bases from J, the gap between germline ends came to 18 bases. The CDR3 length is 16 residues. The V gene's germline CDR1 is SGHRS and CDR2 YFSETQ. In DNA, the CDR3 is TGCGCCAGCAGTGAACCTGGGGCCAGGAGCTCCTACGAGCAGTACTTC. This codes for CASSEPGARSSYEQYF.